This T cell receptor (beta chain) was sequenced in a study of cytomegalovirus exposure and HLA in healthy donors. About the research overall: Ancestry clustering placed about 86% of around 400 genotyped donors in the Caucasian-associated cluster. Findings and limits, study-wide: A later analysis reportedly identified an Asian-associated ancestry cluster as carrying fewer N-insertions than the roughly 670-donor mean. Prediction of most subjects' HLA-A and HLA-B alleles by TCR beta sequences was reportedly accurate.

As to this clone: Its antigen remains unidentified.

Both 60 Vbeta primers and 13 Jbeta primers went into the PCR. TCRdb's copy holds only in-frame clones and misses some; the assay was immunoSEQ multiplex PCR. The repertoire holds 75,000 to 85,000 clones, with around 81% as singletons. The CDR3 has 13 amino acids. The trim removed 6 bases at V and 8 bases at J, leaving 8 bases unmatched. The sequenced material came from PBMCs. The rearrangement joins TRBV5-3 to TRBJ2-4, with 7 bases fitting TRBD1. TRBV5-3 is placed among ORFs of uncertain function. This TCR was recovered from a male donor in good health and CMV-seronegative. This chain's CDR3 is CARMPKGADIQYF. As DNA, the CDR3 is TGTGCCAGAATGCCAAAGGGGGCGGACATTCAGTACTTC.